This T cell receptor beta chain came from a study of Ad26.COV2.S vaccination and SARS-CoV-2 variants. Here immunoSEQ multiplex PCR was the method, and the copy in TCRdb shows in-frame clones only, minus some. In the table there are around 450,000 clones, 89% of which are singletons. Specified treatment: some 19 received Ad26.COV2.S at low or high dose, single or two shots; about 5 received placebo; per-sample allocation not given. Samples came from day 63 after the first vaccine or placebo injection. Trimming at V came to 8 bases and at J to 5 bases, leaving 7 bases not matched to a gene. This CDR3 has 13 amino acids.

This clonotype was obtained from a person aged 18-65 years who received the Ad26.COV2.S COVID-19 vaccine or a placebo. Sequenced here: peripheral blood, sampled in a trial of Ad26.COV2.S vaccine versus placebo. V usage is TRBV12-3 or TRBV12-4 and J usage is TRBJ2-5, with TRBD2 matching 8 bases. CDR3 nucleotides: TGTGCCAGCTCTCTCCCGGGGGGGGAGACCCAGTACTTC. Protein sequence: CASSLPGGETQYF.